This T cell receptor beta chain originates from a study of shared clonotypes between healthy human individuals (dated by TCRdb to about 2020). The study in broad terms: A few men and a couple of women, aged 18 to 49 years, made up the cohort. To increase sequencing depth and limit assay-specific biases, different laboratories used diverse techniques to prepare libraries and sequence TCR repertoires. For each donor, CD4 naive and CD4 memory were each run on three plates, CD8 naive on two plates, and CD8 memory on one plate. Each donor's leukapheresis produced roughly between about 0.85 and 10 billion PBMCs. To estimate repertoire size and how much clonotype sharing occurs between individuals, the study deeply sequenced the blood TCR repertoires of roughly 5 healthy adults. The study at large found these results: Pairwise subsampling indicated that sequencing depth was expected to affect the degree of clonotype sharing among donors. Higher generation probabilities were observed for clonotypes shared by all four sorted-subset donors than for non-shared clonotypes. Even with the large sequencing depth, rarefaction of the sorted-subset datasets indicated that sequencing was incomplete. Because the study included only a small number of donors, the genetic and exposure-history diversity represented was limited. When a few donors were compared, the shared fraction of clonotypes was around 5.1% for naive CD4, roughly 3.4% for naive CD8, more than 2% for memory CD4, and 0.35% to 0.4% for memory CD8. Naive subsets generally had larger estimated clonotype richness than memory subsets. Sampling was limited to blood, and TCR repertoires in tissue likely differ from TCR repertoires in blood.

A note on this clone: Its antigen is not yet known. No much larger clone exists at a distance of one base, and base qualities are not known.

TCR CDR3 regions were amplified from genomic DNA by multiplex PCR using the deep immunoSEQ assay. Extracted genomic DNA from each cell subset was spread evenly across all wells of several immunoSEQ 96-well plates, with each plate serving as a replicate. For sorted subsets, approximately 210 ng of genomic DNA, equivalent to 25,000 to 35,000 T cell genomes, went into each replicate PCR. The purified libraries were quantified using a Qubit 3.0 fluorometer, sized with a Bioanalyzer 2100, and then quantified again using the KAPA Library Quantification kit. A separate single-read 150-cycle Illumina NextSeq 550 flow cell was used to sequence each immunoSEQ 96-well plate. Per the source publication's procedure: Because the immunoSEQ output held only junctional sequences and lacked quality scores, the filtering could not match the filtering applied to full-length reads. Sequences were annotated with PyIR, a Python wrapper for IgBLAST v1.9, using IMGT germline references to assign V/J genes and CDR3. Any read was removed if the V/J assignment was weak (E-value above 1e-6), the CDR3 was missing, or the read contained stop codons, out-of-frame junctions, or ambiguous translated residues. V3J clonotypes were defined as sequences sharing an identical inferred V gene, J gene, and CDR3 amino acid sequence. Percentage overlap between repertoires was computed as shared unique clonotypes divided by the size of the smaller repertoire. RTK rarefaction, the Chao1 estimator, and Recon v2.1 estimates of unobserved clonotypes were used to assess repertoire richness. Generation probabilities were computed with OLGA for all TCRbeta clonotypes obtained by the gDNA method from several donors. TCRdb took this table from immuneACCESS and kept in-frame rearrangements with V and J called. Such tables lack part of the clones; where checked against another copy, unresolved V genes explain under half of the gap, and the rest is unexplained. Clone size and the V and J calls come from that table; the DNA yielded D and trimming. Present in this sample are more than 1,200,000 clones, approximately 98.5% of which were seen just once. The ten largest clones take up about 0.4% of the sample.

The CDR3 contains 15 residues, cysteine and phenylalanine counted. The sequence is cut down to CDR3 DNA, 45 bases in frame from base 1. The germline V gene encodes CDR1 SGHVS and CDR2 FQNEAQ. Compared with germline, V lacks 5 bases and J lacks 10 bases; bases without a gene match: 12. Healthy HIV-negative adults with no recently reported acute infections or vaccinations were included as donors. Every donor was a Caucasian adult living in Nashville, Tennessee, USA. CD4+ T cells were enriched by magnetic negative selection; naive cells were then positively selected on CD45RA, and the negative fraction formed the memory subset. After blood collection by leukapheresis, PBMCs were isolated using Ficoll-Histopaque density gradient centrifugation and then cryopreserved in the vapor phase of liquid nitrogen. Analytical flow cytometry was used to check the purity and quantity of every magnetically sorted T cell population. From each sorted fraction, genomic DNA was isolated and quantified by UV absorbance on a Nanodrop 2000c.

The material sequenced was naive CD4+ T cells sorted from blood. The meaning of the sample's cell subset or site label: CD45RA+ positively selected. Recombination joined TRBV7-8 with TRBJ2-1; TRBD2 fits 9 bases in the junction. The clonotype was recovered from a man between 25 and 39 years old in good health. The CDR3 has the sequence CASSPLRTSVGEQFF. The DNA sequence is TGTGCCAGCAGCCCCCTACGGACTAGCGTGGGGGAGCAGTTCTTC.